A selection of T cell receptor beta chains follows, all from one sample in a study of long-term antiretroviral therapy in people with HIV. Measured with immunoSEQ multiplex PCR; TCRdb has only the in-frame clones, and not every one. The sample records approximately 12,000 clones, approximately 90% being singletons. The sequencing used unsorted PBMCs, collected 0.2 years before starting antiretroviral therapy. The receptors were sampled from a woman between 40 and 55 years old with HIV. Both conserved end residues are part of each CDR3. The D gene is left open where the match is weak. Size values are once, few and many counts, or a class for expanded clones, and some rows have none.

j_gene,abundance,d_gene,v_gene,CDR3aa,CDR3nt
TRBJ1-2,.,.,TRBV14,CASSYRESDGYTF,TGTGCCAGCAGCTATAGGGAGAGTGACGGCTACACCTTC
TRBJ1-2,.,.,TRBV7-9,CASSLLGDYGYTF,TGTGCCAGCAGCTTATTAGGGGACTATGGCTACACCTTC
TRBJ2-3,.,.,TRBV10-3,CAISEGSGGTDTQYF,TGTGCCATCAGTGAGGGTAGCGGTGGCACAGATACGCAGTATTTT
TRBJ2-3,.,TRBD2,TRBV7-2,CASSPSGGAGTQYF,TGTGCCAGCAGCCCATCGGGGGGAGCAGGGACGCAGTATTTT
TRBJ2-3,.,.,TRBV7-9,CASSLAGGPTDTQYF,TGTGCCAGCAGCTTAGCGGGGGGCCCCACAGATACGCAGTATTTT
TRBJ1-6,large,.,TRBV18,CASSPPPRGKNSPLHF,TGTGCCAGCTCACCACCTCCGAGGGGGAAGAATTCACCCCTCCACTTT
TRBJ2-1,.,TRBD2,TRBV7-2,CASSRYSGEMYNEQFF,TGTGCCAGCAGCAGATACAGCGGGGAAATGTACAATGAGCAGTTCTTC
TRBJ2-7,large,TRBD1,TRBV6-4,CASRSLGTGSSYEQYF,TGTGCCAGCAGGTCCCTGGGGACAGGCAGCTCCTACGAGCAGTACTTC
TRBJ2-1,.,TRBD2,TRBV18,CASSPLPASGGYNEQFF,TGTGCCAGCTCACCACTGCCCGCTAGCGGGGGCTACAATGAGCAGTTCTTC
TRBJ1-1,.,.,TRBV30,CAWSPDVMNTEAFF,TGTGCCTGGAGTCCGGACGTTATGAACACTGAAGCTTTCTTT
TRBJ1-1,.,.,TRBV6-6,CASSHGSLTGTEAFF,TGTGCCAGCAGTCATGGCAGCTTGACCGGCACTGAAGCTTTCTTT
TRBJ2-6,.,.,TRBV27,CASSSRDTSGANVLTF,TGTGCCAGCAGTTCGCGAGACACGTCTGGGGCCAACGTCCTGACTTTC
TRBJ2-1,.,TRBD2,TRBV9,CASSVGILAGVNEQFF,TGTGCCAGCAGCGTAGGTATTCTAGCGGGGGTCAATGAGCAGTTCTTC
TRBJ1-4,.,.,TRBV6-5,CASSYSRWGEKLFF,TGTGCCAGCAGTTACTCGAGGTGGGGTGAAAAACTGTTTTTT
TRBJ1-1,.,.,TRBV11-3,CASSGDSNTEAFF,TGTGCCAGCAGTGGGGACTCCAACACTGAAGCTTTCTTT
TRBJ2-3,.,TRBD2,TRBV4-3,CASSQDHATSGSHTQYF,TGCGCCAGCAGCCAAGATCATGCGACTAGCGGGTCCCATACGCAGTATTTT
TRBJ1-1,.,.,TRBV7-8,CASSPTLGYTEAFF,TGTGCCAGCAGCCCGACTTTGGGATACACTGAAGCTTTCTTT
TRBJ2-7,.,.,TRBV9,CASSVEDNSYEQYF,TGTGCCAGCAGCGTAGAGGACAACTCCTACGAGCAGTACTTC
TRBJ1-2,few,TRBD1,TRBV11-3,CASSSRTGQPSF,TGTGCCAGCAGCTCCAGGACAGGTCAACCGAGCTTC
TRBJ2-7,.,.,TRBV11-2,CASSLVASSTRSYEQYF,TGTGCCAGCAGCTTAGTTGCCTCCTCTACCCGGTCCTACGAGCAGTACTTC
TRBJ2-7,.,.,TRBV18,CASSPPSSYEQYF,TGTGCCAGCTCACCACCAAGCTCCTACGAGCAGTACTTC
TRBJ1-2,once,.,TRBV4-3,CASSLTAEGRWYGYTF,TGCGCCAGCAGCCTTACCGCAGAGGGGAGGTGGTATGGCTACACCTTC
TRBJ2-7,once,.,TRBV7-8,CASSLELNYEQYF,TGTGCCAGCAGCTTAGAACTGAACTACGAGCAGTACTTC
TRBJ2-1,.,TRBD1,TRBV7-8,CASSLVQGAYNEQFF,TGTGCCAGCAGCTTAGTGCAGGGGGCCTACAATGAGCAGTTCTTC
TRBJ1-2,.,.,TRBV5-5,CASSFNRLTRSGNYGYTF,TGTGCCAGCAGCTTCAACCGACTAACGAGGTCAGGGAACTATGGCTACACCTTC
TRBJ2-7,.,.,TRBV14,CASSQEGWGEPYEQYF,TGTGCCAGCAGCCAAGAAGGTTGGGGGGAACCCTACGAGCAGTACTTC
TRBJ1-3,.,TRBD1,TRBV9,CASSVEGGTGAYGSGNTIYF,TGTGCCAGCAGCGTGGAAGGGGGGACAGGGGCCTATGGTTCTGGAAACACCATATATTTT
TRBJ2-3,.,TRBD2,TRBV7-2,CASSFRLAGGDTQYF,TGTGCCAGCAGCTTCAGACTAGCGGGGGGAGATACGCAGTATTTT
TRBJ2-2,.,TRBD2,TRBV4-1,CASTLGTSGGAGELFF,TGCGCCAGCACCCTAGGGACTAGCGGGGGGGCCGGGGAGCTGTTTTTT
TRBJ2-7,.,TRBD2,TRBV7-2,CASSLGSGGVGSYEQYF,TGTGCCAGCAGCTTAGGGTCCGGGGGGGTAGGATCCTACGAGCAGTACTTC
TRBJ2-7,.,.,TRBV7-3,CASSLASTAMGEQYF,TGTGCCAGCAGCTTGGCGTCGACAGCGATGGGAGAGCAGTACTTC
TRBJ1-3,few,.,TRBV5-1,CASSLEQAGNTIYF,TGCGCCAGCAGCTTGGAACAAGCTGGAAACACCATATATTTT
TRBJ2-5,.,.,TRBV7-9,CASSLLSTGQETQYF,TGTGCCAGCAGCTTACTTTCGACAGGTCAAGAGACCCAGTACTTC
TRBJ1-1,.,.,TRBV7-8,CASSLAWGGRLNTEAFF,TGTGCCAGCAGCTTAGCGTGGGGGGGGCGATTGAACACTGAAGCTTTCTTT
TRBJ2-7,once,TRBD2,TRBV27,CASSSRSGGAYEQYF,TGTGCCAGCTCCTCCCGGAGCGGGGGGGCCTACGAGCAGTACTTC